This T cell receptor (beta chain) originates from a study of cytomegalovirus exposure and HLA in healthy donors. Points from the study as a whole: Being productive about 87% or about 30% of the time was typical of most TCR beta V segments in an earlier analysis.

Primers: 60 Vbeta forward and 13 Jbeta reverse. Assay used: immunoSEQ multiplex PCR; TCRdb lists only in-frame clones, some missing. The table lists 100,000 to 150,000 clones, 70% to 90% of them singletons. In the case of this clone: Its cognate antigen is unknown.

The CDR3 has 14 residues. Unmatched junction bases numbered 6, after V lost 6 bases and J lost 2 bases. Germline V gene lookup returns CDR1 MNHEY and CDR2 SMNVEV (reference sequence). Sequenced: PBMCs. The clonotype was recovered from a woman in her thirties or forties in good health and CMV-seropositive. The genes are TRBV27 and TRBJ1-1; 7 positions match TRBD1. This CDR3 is CASRTGTVNTEAFF. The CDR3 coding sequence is TGTGCCAGCAGGACCGGGACAGTCAACACTGAAGCTTTCTTT.